This is a list of T cell receptor beta chains from one sample in a study of cytotoxic CD8 clonotypes in ibrutinib-treated CLL. Measured with immunoSEQ multiplex PCR; TCRdb has only the in-frame clones, and not every one. Of tens of thousands of clones in the sample, 70% to 90% were seen once. Specimen: PBMCs, collected after 24 months of ibrutinib treatment. The receptors stem from a human donor with chronic lymphocytic leukemia. Each CDR3 is given without its conserved first and last residue. The size field is filled for only some rows; it gives once, few, many or a size class.

>NA|TRBV19|TRBJ1-5
ASSTGGGNQPQH
>NA|TRBV21-1|TRBJ2-3
ARVQGTQY
>once|TRBV7-3|TRBJ2-5
ASSYGTGETQY
>few|TRBV10-3|TRBJ1-1
AISGRGGTEAF
>NA|TRBV29-1|TRBJ2-1
SVVRGTSGSNEQF
>NA|TRBV19|TRBJ2-1
ATQRGNYNEQF
>few|TRBV28|TRBJ1-2
ASSFKGPYGYT
>NA|TRBV7-2|TRBJ2-1
ASRPIAGGEQF
>NA|TRBV5-1|TRBJ1-1
ASRETVNTEAF
>NA|TRBV14|TRBJ2-3
ASSLTSRSTDTQY
>once|TRBV10-1|TRBJ2-1
ASSEQRPTGNEQF
>NA|TRBV15|TRBJ2-5
ATSHTTSYETQY
>NA|TRBV19|TRBJ1-1
ASSLLGSKAF
>NA|TRBV27|TRBJ2-5
ASSLSWGSSETQY
>once|TRBV9|TRBJ2-2
ASSGRVGGELF
>NA|TRBV11-2|TRBJ2-1
ASSLATSGKQYNEQF
>NA|TRBV5-1|TRBJ2-1
ASSLAQGYNERQF
>few|TRBV19|TRBJ1-5
ASSSPPALGPQH
>once|TRBV7-6|TRBJ1-4
ASSPGQGVTRLREKLF
>NA|TRBV28|TRBJ2-7
ASSQRYEQY
>NA|TRBV6-6|TRBJ1-1
ASSEQGIGRNTEAF
>NA|TRBV11-2|TRBJ2-5
ASSLAGMETQY
>NA|TRBV2|TRBJ2-1
ASSEERTYNEQF
>NA|TRBV6-1|TRBJ2-3
ASSEAMRDTQY
>NA|TRBV18|TRBJ1-4
ASSPQAQGAEKLF
>NA|TRBV9|TRBJ2-3
ASSVTYTDTQY
>NA|TRBV5-1|TRBJ2-5
ASSLGQETQY
>NA|TRBV7-2|TRBJ2-3
ASSLGSFGSTDTQY
>once|TRBV18|TRBJ1-5
ASSKTGDQPQH
>NA|TRBV6-5|TRBJ2-7
ASSYGVGSVYEQY
>NA|TRBV6-1|TRBJ1-1
ASSRTGTEAF
>NA|TRBV6-1|TRBJ2-1
ASSEALSGYYNEQF
>NA|TRBV6-1|TRBJ2-1
ASAASGTFNNEQF
>NA|TRBV9|TRBJ2-7
ASSVALGSDEQY
>few|TRBV27|TRBJ2-1
ASSFLTGSSSGSSYNEQF
>NA|TRBV10-2|TRBJ1-1
ASSGGGGRVLNTEAF
>NA|TRBV9|TRBJ1-3
ASSVSQGSSGNTIY
>NA|TRBV19|TRBJ2-2
ASSTTVLAGVNTGELF
>NA|TRBV6-5|TRBJ2-2
ASINRDTGELF
>NA|TRBV6-5|TRBJ2-7
ASSTSGNSYEQY